What follows are 30 T cell receptor beta chains derived from one specimen sequenced in a study of shared clonotypes between healthy human individuals. Libraries were prepared by immunoSEQ multiplex PCR; TCRdb keeps only in-frame clonotypes and omits some of them. This table holds around 500,000 clones, almost 80% found once. The sequenced sample consisted of PBMCs. All receptors come from a woman aged 40 to 50 in good health. Some clones in this sample may be carry-over from other donors' samples.

V gene TRBV27 combines with J gene TRBJ1-3; 9 nucleotides agree with TRBD1. The ends lost 10 bases at V and 1 base at J; junction bases unmatched: 5. The CDR3 is 14 residues long. Germline V CDR1 and CDR2: MNHEY, SMNVEV (reference sequence). CDR3 DNA sequence: TGTGCCACCAAACAGGGGGCTTCTGGAAACACCATATATTTT. Amino acids: CATKQGASGNTIYF.

The J gene is TRBJ2-1, the V gene TRBV5-4; unclear D gene. Per the germline V gene, CDR1 is SGHNT and CDR2 is YYREEE (reference sequence). This CDR3 is 14 amino acids long. The ends were cut back, 0 bases at V and 9 bases at J, with 13 bases in the middle. The CDR3 DNA is TGTGCCAGCAGCTTGGTGGGCGAGTTTAGTGAGCAGTTCTTC. Translating it yields CASSLVGEFSEQFF.

V gene TRBV5-5 combines with J gene TRBJ2-7, with D uncertain. Looked up from germline, CDR1 is SGHKS and CDR2 is YYEKEE (reference sequence). This CDR3 contains 15 residues. V lost 0 bases, J lost 2 bases, and 12 bases lay in between. CDR3 nucleotides: TGTGCCAGCAGCTTGGCGGATACAAATACCTACGAGCAGTACTTC. It specifies CASSLADTNTYEQYF.

V usage is TRBV2 and J usage is TRBJ1-4; 8 bases are shared with TRBD1. CDR3 length equals 15 residues. CDR1 is SNHLY, CDR2 FYNNEI, per germline. V was pared by 5 bases and J by 0 bases, with 2 bases of the junction left unmatched. The CDR3 coding sequence is TGTGCCAGCAGTCTACAGGGGGCAACTAATGAAAAACTGTTTTTT. Its protein product is CASSLQGATNEKLFF.

This clone was seen ten or more times. This sequence joins TRBV2 and TRBJ2-7, with D unresolved. The V gene lost 5 bases and the J gene lost 1 base, with 9 bases spanning the gap. Germline CDR1 SNHLY, CDR2 FYNNEI. The CDR3 length is 13 residues. The CDR3, as DNA: TGTGCCAGCAGTTCCAACTGGTCCTACGAGCAGTACTTC. Translated, it gives CASSSNWSYEQYF.

This clone was found once. This chain uses TRBV2 with TRBJ2-5, with a weak D call TRBD1 (6 bases). The CDR3 contains 13 residues. Trimming left V 6 bases short and J 12 bases short, with 20 bases between. Germline loops: CDR1 SNHLY, CDR2 FYNNEI. In DNA, the CDR3 is TGTGCCAGCAGGGAACAGGGTCGCCGTGGGAAGTACTTC. The encoded protein is CASREQGRRGKYF.

The rearrangement joins TRBV11-3 to TRBJ2-5; D tentatively fits TRBD1 or TRBD2 (5 bases each). CDR1 is SGHNT and CDR2 is YENEEA in the germline V gene. The CDR3 length is 13 residues. With 5 bases removed from V and 9 bases from J, the gap between germline ends came to 16 bases. Written as DNA, the CDR3 is TGTGCCAGCAGCCTTGGGGACCAAGGGGCCCAGTACTTC. It encodes CASSLGDQGAQYF.

This rearrangement joins TRBV6-6 to TRBJ2-2; D gene unclear. This CDR3 is built from 15 residues. V dropped 4 bases and J dropped 5 bases, with 14 bases sitting between them. From germline, CDR1 is MNHNY and CDR2 SVGAGI (reference sequence). The CDR3 coding sequence is TGTGCCAGCAGTTTGCGAGCCGGTGGGACCGGGGAGCTGTTTTTT. Its protein product is CASSLRAGGTGELFF.

This chain joins TRBV10-3 and TRBJ2-1; D is possibly TRBD2 (5 bases). The CDR3 sequence is 13 residues long. Germline CDR1 ENHRY, CDR2 SYGVKD. The V end lost 3 bases, the J end lost 6 bases, and 9 bases lay between the germline ends. CDR3 loop: CAISDQAANEQFF. The CDR3 DNA sequence: TGTGCCATCAGTGATCAAGCGGCCAATGAGCAGTTCTTC.

This clone has only one observation. The V and J genes are TRBV7-9 and TRBJ2-4; TRBD1 agrees at 7 bases. The germline CDR1 and CDR2 sequences are SEHNR and FQNEAQ (reference sequence). After removal of 5 bases from V and 15 bases from J, the junction contained 10 bases not matched to a gene. CDR3 length equals 12 residues. DNA of the CDR3: TGTGCCAGCAGCATGAGGACAGGTTCCCCGTACTTC. Protein: CASSMRTGSPYF.

The V call is TRBV5-3, the J call TRBJ2-7; TRBD2 matches at 10 bases. TRBV5-3 is marked as an open reading frame, function uncertain. The V and J ends lost 2 bases and 2 bases, in that order; junction bases with no gene match: 16. The CDR3 has 19 amino acids. In nucleotides, the CDR3 is TGTGCCAGAAGCTTCGATCGACTAGCGGGTGGGTACTTCACCTACGAGCAGTACTTC. Translating it yields CARSFDRLAGGYFTYEQYF.

The rearrangement joins TRBV15 to TRBJ2-3; 9 nucleotides agree with TRBD1. The germline V gene encodes CDR1 LNHNV and CDR2 YYDKDF (reference sequence). V dropped 2 bases and J dropped 2; count of bases not matched to a gene: 8. This CDR3 spans 17 amino acids. CDR3 coding DNA: TGTGCCACCAGCAGAATTACCGGGACAGGGCTCACAGATACGCAGTATTTT. Its protein product is CATSRITGTGLTDTQYF. Full variable domain (remainder filled in from reference TRBV15 and TRBJ2-3): DAMVIQNPRYQVTQFGKPVTLSCSQTLNHNVMYWYQQKSSQAPKLLFHYYDKDFNNEADTPDNFQSRRPNTSFCFLDIRSPGLGDTAMYLCATSRITGTGLTDTQYFGPGTRLTVL.

The chain recombines TRBV6-1 with TRBJ1-2, with TRBD1 matching 7 bases. The CDR3 consists of 15 residues. The germline V gene encodes CDR1 MNHNS and CDR2 SASEGT. Trimming cost V 3 bases and J 5 bases; bases outside gene matches: 9. CDR3 sequence (DNA): TGTGCCAGCAGTGAGGCCAGGGGGAGCACTTATGGCTACACCTTC. The encoded protein is CASSEARGSTYGYTF.

V is TRBV21-1 and J is TRBJ2-7; TRBD2 reflects the table's D call only, with no check against the DNA. TRBV21-1 is shown as a pseudogene. There are 17 residues in the CDR3. For the CDR3, the DNA is TGTGCCAGCAGCAGATGGGCACTAGCGGGGACCTCCTACGAGCAGTACTTC. Encoded protein: CASSRWALAGTSYEQYF.

This clone has a handful of counts. The V and J genes are TRBV29-1 and TRBJ1-5, with a weak D call TRBD1 (6 bases). Deletions cut 3 bases from V and 4 bases from J, with 10 bases between. CDR3 size: 13 residues. CDR1 and CDR2 from the germline V gene are SQVTM and ANQGSEA. The DNA for the CDR3 is TGCAGCGTTGATCAGGGGATGAATCAGCCCCAGCATTTT. It is translated as CSVDQGMNQPQHF. Drawing the rest from reference TRBV29-1 and TRBJ1-5, the complete variable domain is SAVISQKPSRDICQRGTSLTIQCQVDSQVTMMFWYRQQPGQSLTLIATANQGSEATYESGFVIDKFPISRPNLTFSTLTVSNMSPEDSSIYLCSVDQGMNQPQHFGDGTRLSIL.

A word on this clone: A read error may be the cause here, since a much bigger clone is one base away. The rearrangement joins TRBV5-4 to TRBJ2-7; 13 bases are shared with TRBD2. CDR1 SGHNT and CDR2 YYREEE come from the germline V gene (reference sequence). The V segment lost 4 bases and the J segment 4 bases; nucleotides outside the gene matches: 5. This CDR3 is 15 amino acids long. CDR3 coding DNA: TGTGCCAGCAGCCCCCGGACTAGCGGGAGTTACGAGCAGTACTTC. This encodes CASSPRTSGSYEQYF.

In its sample, this clone was seen many times. The chain employs TRBV11-3 and TRBJ2-7; no clear D. Trimming cost V 6 bases and J 2 bases, with 17 bases left between them. The CDR3 is 15 amino acids. Germline loops: CDR1 SGHNT, CDR2 YENEEA. CDR3 DNA: TGTGCCAGCAGTTTCCTCCGCTACTCACCCTACGAGCAGTACTTC. Translation gives CASSFLRYSPYEQYF.

The chain links TRBV29-1 to TRBJ1-5; 9 bases are a match to TRBD1. Looked up from germline, CDR1 is SQVTM and CDR2 is ANQGSEA. The CDR3 covers 14 residues. Trimming removed 4 bases from V and 5 bases from J; junction bases left unmatched: 6. This chain's CDR3 is CSVGGTGSYQPQHF. In DNA, the CDR3 is TGCAGCGTTGGGGGGACAGGGAGTTATCAGCCCCAGCATTTT.

About this clone: Given a far larger clone just one base away, this is likely a sequencing read error. The rearrangement links TRBV4-3 to TRBJ2-2; D might be TRBD2 (6 bases). The CDR3 is 17 residues long. The ends were cut back, 8 bases at V and 3 bases at J, with 22 bases in the middle. The germline V gene encodes CDR1 LGHNA and CDR2 YSLEER. In nucleotides, the CDR3 is TGCGCCAGCCAACCAACCGGGAGAGGGGATTACACCGGGGAGCTGTTTTTT. Translating it yields CASQPTGRGDYTGELFF.

V is TRBV25-1 and J is TRBJ2-7, with TRBD1 matching 7 bases. Germline CDR1 and CDR2: MGHDK and SYGVNS. The V gene end was trimmed by 4 bases and the J gene end by 5 bases; junction bases not matched to a gene: 5. This CDR3 is 13 amino acids long. CDR3 coding DNA: TGTGCCAGCAGTGGACAGGGCAACGACGAGCAGTACTTC. The encoded protein is CASSGQGNDEQYF.

V is TRBV7-8 and J is TRBJ2-5; the D is unclear. CDR3 length: 13 amino acids. The germline CDR1 and CDR2 sequences are SGHVS and FQNEAQ. The V end lost 3 bases, the J end lost 5 bases, and 10 bases lay between the germline ends. This chain's CDR3 is CASSFLVGETQYF. CDR3 DNA sequence: TGTGCCAGCAGCTTTTTGGTAGGGGAGACCCAGTACTTC. The whole variable domain, filled in from reference TRBV7-8 and TRBJ2-5, reads GAGVSQSPRYKVAKRGQDVALRCDPISGHVSLFWYQQALGQGPEFLTYFQNEAQLDKSGLPSDRFFAERPEGSVSTLKIQRTQQEDSAVYLCASSFLVGETQYFGPGTRLLVL.

This chain links TRBV25-1 with TRBJ2-7; no definite D call. Trimming took off 3 bases at V and 2 bases at J, with 14 bases between the two ends. The germline V gene has CDR1 MGHDK and CDR2 SYGVNS. The CDR3 is 15 residues long. This chain's CDR3 is CASSDLGRLTYEQYF. CDR3 DNA: TGTGCCAGCAGTGATTTAGGACGGCTAACCTACGAGCAGTACTTC.

The chain is built from TRBV10-3 and TRBJ1-1; 8 nucleotides agree with TRBD1. CDR1 and CDR2 (germline): ENHRY, SYGVKD. The CDR3 is 13 amino acids. With 6 bases clipped from V and 7 bases from J, the junction kept 7 bases outside the gene matches. CDR3 DNA: TGTGCCATCAGACAGGGGGTAACACGTGAAGCTTTCTTT. The encoded protein is CAIRQGVTREAFF.

The genes are TRBV7-3 and TRBJ2-1; tentatively, D is TRBD2 (5 bases). CDR3 length: 14 residues. The V end was cut by 5 bases, the J end by 4 bases, with 12 bases between. Looked up from germline, CDR1 is SGHTA and CDR2 is FQGTGA. CDR3 sequence reads: CASSRMGAYNEQFF. The CDR3 DNA sequence: TGTGCCAGCAGCCGGATGGGAGCATACAATGAGCAGTTCTTC.

This clone was detected once. The chain uses TRBV4-3 and TRBJ2-3; D may be TRBD2 (5 bases). The V end was cut by 0 bases, the J end by 0 bases, with 10 bases between. In germline, CDR1 is LGHNA, CDR2 YSLEER. CDR3 size: 16 residues. The CDR3 reads CASSQDASRSTDTQYF. DNA of the CDR3: TGCGCCAGCAGCCAAGATGCTAGCCGTAGCACAGATACGCAGTATTTT.

About this clone: This is likely an artifact of a read error, given a far larger clone one base away. V and J are TRBV4-1 and TRBJ2-7, with TRBD1 matching over 9 bases. Germline CDR1 MGHRA, CDR2 YSYEKL. The CDR3 extends over 15 amino acids. This CDR3 reads CTSSHPGTGLYEQYF. CDR3 nucleotide sequence: TGCACCAGCAGCCACCCCGGGACAGGGCTCTACGAGCAGTACTTC.

This clone was detected a few times. The chain uses TRBV11-3 and TRBJ2-3, with D uncertain. V was shortened by 0 bases and J by 5 bases, with 6 bases between the two germline ends. Germline V CDR1 and CDR2: SGHNT, YENEEA. This CDR3 comprises 13 residues. The CDR3: CASSLDRRDTQYF. The CDR3 DNA reads as TGTGCCAGCAGCTTAGATCGGAGAGATACGCAGTATTTT.

Note on this clone: Germline is not matched at one junction end, which may reflect a read error. The sample contains more than one DNA sequence encoding this CDR3. The rearrangement joins TRBV27 to TRBJ1-2; TRBD1 aligns across 7 bases. Germline lookup yields CDR1 MNHEY and CDR2 SMNVEV (reference sequence). The CDR3 totals 13 residues. CDR3 DNA: TGTGCCAGCAGTCTATCAGGGGGTCGTGGCTACACCTTC. Its protein is CASSLSGGRGYTF.

This chain joins TRBV29-1 and TRBJ2-5; D assignment may be TRBD1 or TRBD2 (5 bases each). The germline gives CDR1 SQVTM, CDR2 ANQGSEA. This CDR3 is 10 amino acids long. The V end lost 7 bases, the J end lost 5 bases, and 8 bases lay between the germline ends. The CDR3 DNA follows: TGCAGCGCCGGGGACGAGACCCAGTACTTC. Translated: CSAGDETQYF.

The chain combines TRBV5-1 with TRBJ2-3; weak D call: TRBD1 (5 bases). Germline CDR1 and CDR2: SGHRS and YFSETQ. CDR3 size: 15 residues. The germline V and J ends were trimmed by 5 bases and 2 bases, with 15 bases remaining between them. The CDR3 DNA sequence: TGCGCCAGCAGAAAAGAGGACATAACCACAGATACGCAGTATTTT. It translates to CASRKEDITTDTQYF.